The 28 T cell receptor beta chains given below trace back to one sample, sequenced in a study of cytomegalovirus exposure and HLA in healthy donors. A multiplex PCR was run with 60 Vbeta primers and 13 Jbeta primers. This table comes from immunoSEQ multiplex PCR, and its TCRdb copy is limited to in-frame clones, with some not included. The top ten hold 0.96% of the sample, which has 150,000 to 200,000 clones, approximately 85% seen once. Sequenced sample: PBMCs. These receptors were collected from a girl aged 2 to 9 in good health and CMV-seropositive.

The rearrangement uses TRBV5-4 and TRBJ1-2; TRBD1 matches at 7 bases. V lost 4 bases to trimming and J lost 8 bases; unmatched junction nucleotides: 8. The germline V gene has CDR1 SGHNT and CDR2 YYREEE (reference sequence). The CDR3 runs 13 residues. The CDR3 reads CASSIGQDSGYTF. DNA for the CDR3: TGTGCCAGCAGCATCGGACAGGATTCGGGCTACACCTTC.

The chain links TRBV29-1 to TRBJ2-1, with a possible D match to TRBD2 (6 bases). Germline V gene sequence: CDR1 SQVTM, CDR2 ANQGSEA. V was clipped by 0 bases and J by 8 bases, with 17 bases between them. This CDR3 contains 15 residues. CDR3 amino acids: CSVEEEGGSVDEQFF. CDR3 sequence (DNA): TGCAGCGTTGAAGAGGAGGGTGGGAGCGTAGATGAGCAGTTCTTC.

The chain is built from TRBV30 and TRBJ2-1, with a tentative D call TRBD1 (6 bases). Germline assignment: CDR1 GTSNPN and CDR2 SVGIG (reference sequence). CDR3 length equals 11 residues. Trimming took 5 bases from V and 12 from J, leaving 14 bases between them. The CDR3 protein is CAWEGDEGQFF. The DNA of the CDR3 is TGTGCCTGGGAGGGGGATGAGGGGCAGTTCTTC.

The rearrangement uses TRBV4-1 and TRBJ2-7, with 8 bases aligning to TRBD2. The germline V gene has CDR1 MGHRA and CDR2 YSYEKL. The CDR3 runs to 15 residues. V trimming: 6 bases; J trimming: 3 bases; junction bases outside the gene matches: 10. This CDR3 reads CASSRGAGGYYEQYF. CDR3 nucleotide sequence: TGCGCCAGCAGTCGAGGGGCGGGAGGTTACTACGAGCAGTACTTC.

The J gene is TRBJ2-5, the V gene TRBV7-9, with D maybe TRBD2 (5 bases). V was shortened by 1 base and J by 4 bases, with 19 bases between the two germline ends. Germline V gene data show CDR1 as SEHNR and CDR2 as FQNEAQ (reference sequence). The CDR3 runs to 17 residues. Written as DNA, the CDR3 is TGTGCCAGCAGCTTAGGGGCATCCACTCGAGGAGGAGAGACCCAGTACTTC. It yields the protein CASSLGASTRGGETQYF.

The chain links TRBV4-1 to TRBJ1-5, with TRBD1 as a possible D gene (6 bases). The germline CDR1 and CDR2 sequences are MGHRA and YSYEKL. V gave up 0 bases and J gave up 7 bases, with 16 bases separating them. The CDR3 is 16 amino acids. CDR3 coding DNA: TGCGCCAGCAGCCAAGATTCGGCAGGGGTGGGCCAGCCCCAGCATTTT. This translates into CASSQDSAGVGQPQHF.

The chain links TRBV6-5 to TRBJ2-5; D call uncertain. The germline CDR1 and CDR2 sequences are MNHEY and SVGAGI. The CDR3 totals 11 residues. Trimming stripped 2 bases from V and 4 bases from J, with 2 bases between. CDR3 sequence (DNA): TGTGCCAGCAGTTACCGAGAGACCCAGTACTTC. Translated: CASSYRETQYF.

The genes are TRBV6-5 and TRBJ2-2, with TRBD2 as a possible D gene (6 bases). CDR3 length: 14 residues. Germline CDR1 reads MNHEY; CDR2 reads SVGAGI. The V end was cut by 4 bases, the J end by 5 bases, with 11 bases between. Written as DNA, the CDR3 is TGTGCCAGCAGTTCGCGGGGTGAAACCGGGGAGCTGTTTTTT. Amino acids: CASSSRGETGELFF.

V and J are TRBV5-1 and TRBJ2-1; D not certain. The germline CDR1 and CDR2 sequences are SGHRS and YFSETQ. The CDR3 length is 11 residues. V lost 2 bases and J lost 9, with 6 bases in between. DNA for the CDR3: TGCGCCAGCAGCTTCGGCGGTGAGCAGTTCTTC. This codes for CASSFGGEQFF.

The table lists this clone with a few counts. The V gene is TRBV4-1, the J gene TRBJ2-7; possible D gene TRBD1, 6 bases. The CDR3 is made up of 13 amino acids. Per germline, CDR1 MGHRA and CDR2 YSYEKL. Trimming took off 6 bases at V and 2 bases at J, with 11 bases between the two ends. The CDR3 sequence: CASRHTGTYEQYF. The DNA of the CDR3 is TGCGCCAGCAGACATACAGGGACCTACGAGCAGTACTTC.

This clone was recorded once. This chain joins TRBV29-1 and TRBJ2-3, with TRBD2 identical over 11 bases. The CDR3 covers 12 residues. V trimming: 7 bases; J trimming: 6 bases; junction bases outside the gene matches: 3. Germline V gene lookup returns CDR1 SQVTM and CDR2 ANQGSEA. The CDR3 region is CSGSGRGDTQYF. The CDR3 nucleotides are TGCAGCGGTAGCGGGAGGGGGGATACGCAGTATTTT.

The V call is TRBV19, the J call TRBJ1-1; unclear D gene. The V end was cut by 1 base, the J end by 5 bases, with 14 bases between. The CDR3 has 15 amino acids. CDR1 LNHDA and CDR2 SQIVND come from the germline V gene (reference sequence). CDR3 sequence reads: CASSIARLDGTEAFF. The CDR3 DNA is TGTGCCAGTAGTATAGCTCGACTCGACGGTACTGAAGCTTTCTTT.

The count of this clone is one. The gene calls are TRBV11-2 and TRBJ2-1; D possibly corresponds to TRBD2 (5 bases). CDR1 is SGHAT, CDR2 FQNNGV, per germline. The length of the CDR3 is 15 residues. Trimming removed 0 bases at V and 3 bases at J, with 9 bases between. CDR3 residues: CASSLDAGLYNEQFF. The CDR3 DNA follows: TGTGCCAGCAGCTTAGACGCTGGACTCTACAATGAGCAGTTCTTC.

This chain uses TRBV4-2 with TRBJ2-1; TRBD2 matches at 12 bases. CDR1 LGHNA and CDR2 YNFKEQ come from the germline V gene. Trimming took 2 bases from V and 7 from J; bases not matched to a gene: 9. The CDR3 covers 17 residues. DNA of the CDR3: TGTGCCAGCAGCCAACTGACTAGCGGGAGTCTAATAAATGAGCAGTTCTTC. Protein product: CASSQLTSGSLINEQFF.

The CDR3 nucleotides are TGTGCCAGCAGCGCCCTCGAGCGAGCAACGCAGTATTTT. This translates into CASSALERATQYF. The chain is built from TRBV11-3 and TRBJ2-3, with no clear D. Between the trimmed V and J ends, which lost 5 bases and 9 bases, there was a span of 15 bases. Germline values: CDR1 SGHNT, CDR2 YENEEA. The CDR3 is made up of 13 amino acids.

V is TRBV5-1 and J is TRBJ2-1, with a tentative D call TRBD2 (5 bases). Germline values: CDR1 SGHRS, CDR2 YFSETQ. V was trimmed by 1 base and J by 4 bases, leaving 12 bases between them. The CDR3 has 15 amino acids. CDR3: CASSLSGNTYNEQFF. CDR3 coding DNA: TGCGCCAGCAGCTTGTCGGGGAACACATACAATGAGCAGTTCTTC.

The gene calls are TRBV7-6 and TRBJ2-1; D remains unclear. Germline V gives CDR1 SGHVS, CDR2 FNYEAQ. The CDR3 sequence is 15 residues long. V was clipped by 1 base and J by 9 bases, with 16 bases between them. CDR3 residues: CASSLVSTPRIEQFF. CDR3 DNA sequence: TGTGCCAGCAGCTTAGTATCGACTCCCCGTATTGAGCAGTTCTTC.

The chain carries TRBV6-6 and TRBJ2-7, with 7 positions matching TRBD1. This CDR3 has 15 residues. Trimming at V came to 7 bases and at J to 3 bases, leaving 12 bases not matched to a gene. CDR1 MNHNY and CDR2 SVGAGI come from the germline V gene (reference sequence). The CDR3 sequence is CASIRGGNRDYEQYF. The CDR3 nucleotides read TGTGCCAGCATTCGAGGGGGCAACAGGGACTACGAGCAGTACTTC.

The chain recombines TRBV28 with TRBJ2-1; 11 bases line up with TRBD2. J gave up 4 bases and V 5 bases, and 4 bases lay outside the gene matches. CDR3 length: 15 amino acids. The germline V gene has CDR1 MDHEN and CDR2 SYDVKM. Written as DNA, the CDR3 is TGTGCCAGCAGTCCCGGGACTAGCGGTTACAATGAGCAGTTCTTC. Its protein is CASSPGTSGYNEQFF.

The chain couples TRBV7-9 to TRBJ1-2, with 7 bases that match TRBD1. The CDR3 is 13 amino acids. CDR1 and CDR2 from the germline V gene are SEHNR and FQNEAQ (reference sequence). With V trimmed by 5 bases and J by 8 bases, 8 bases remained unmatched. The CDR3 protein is CASSPGGAGGYTF. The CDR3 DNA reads TGTGCCAGCAGCCCAGGGGGTGCGGGCGGCTACACCTTC.

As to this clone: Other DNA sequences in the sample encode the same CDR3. The CDR3 DNA reads as TGCAGCGTTGGAGGGGGTGAGCAGTTCTTC. Translation gives CSVGGGEQFF. This chain links TRBV29-1 with TRBJ2-1, with a tentative D call TRBD1 (6 bases). The ends were cut back, 4 bases at V and 9 bases at J, with 7 bases in the middle. CDR1 and CDR2 (germline): SQVTM, ANQGSEA. The length of the CDR3 is 10 residues.

The CDR3 sequence is CAWRLAGGTDTQYF. CDR3 sequence (DNA): TGTGCCTGGAGGTTAGCGGGAGGTACTGATACGCAGTATTTT. V gene TRBV30 combines with J gene TRBJ2-3; 10 bases agree with TRBD2. Trimming removed 3 bases from V and 6 bases from J; junction bases left unmatched: 6. Germline-derived CDR1 and CDR2 are GTSNPN and SVGIG (reference sequence). The CDR3 spans 14 residues.

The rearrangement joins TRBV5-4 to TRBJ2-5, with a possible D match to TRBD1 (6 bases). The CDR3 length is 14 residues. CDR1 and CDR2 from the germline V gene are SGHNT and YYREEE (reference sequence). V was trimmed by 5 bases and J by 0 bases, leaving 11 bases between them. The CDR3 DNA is TGTGCCAGCAGGTCGGCAGGGGACCAAGAGACCCAGTACTTC. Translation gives CASRSAGDQETQYF.

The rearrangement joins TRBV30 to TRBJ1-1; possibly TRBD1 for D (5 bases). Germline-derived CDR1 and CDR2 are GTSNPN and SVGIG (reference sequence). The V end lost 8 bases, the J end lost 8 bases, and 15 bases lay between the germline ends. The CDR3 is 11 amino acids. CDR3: CARTYHREAFF. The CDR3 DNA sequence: TGTGCCCGCACGTACCACAGGGAAGCTTTCTTT.

The CDR3 coding sequence is TGTGCCTGGGGGACAGGGGGACTAAATGGCTACACCTTC. Translation: CAWGTGGLNGYTF. The chain recombines TRBV30 with TRBJ1-2, with 11 positions matching TRBD1. CDR3 length: 13 residues. Germline V gives CDR1 GTSNPN, CDR2 SVGIG (reference sequence). With V trimmed by 5 bases and J by 6 bases, 5 bases remained unmatched.

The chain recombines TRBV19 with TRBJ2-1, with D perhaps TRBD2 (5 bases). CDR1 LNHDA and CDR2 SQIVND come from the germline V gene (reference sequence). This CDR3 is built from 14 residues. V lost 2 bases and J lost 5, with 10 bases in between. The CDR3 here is CASSISSPHNEQFF. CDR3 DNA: TGTGCCAGTAGTATATCTAGCCCCCACAATGAGCAGTTCTTC.

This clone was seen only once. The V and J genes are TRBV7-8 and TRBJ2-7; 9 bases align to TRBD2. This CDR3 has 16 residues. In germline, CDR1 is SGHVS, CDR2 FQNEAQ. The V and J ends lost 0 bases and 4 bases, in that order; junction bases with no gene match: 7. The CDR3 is CASSLAAGGPRYEQYF. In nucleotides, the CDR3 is TGTGCCAGCAGCTTAGCGGCGGGAGGGCCCCGTTACGAGCAGTACTTC.

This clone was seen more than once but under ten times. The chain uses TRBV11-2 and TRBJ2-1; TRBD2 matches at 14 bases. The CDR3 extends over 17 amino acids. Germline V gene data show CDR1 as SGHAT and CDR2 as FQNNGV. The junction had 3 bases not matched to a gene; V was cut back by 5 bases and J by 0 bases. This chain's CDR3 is CASSRGTSGGSYNEQFF. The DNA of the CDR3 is TGTGCCAGCAGCCGAGGGACTAGCGGGGGCTCCTACAATGAGCAGTTCTTC.